The rows below give T cell receptor beta chains drawn from one sample of a study of T cells in Graves' hyperthyroidism and ophthalmopathy. Using its own MiXCR run on the multiplex PCR reads, TCRdb lists one record per CDR3 protein. The sample holds about 270,000 distinct CDR3 sequences, approximately 23% seen once. The source material was blood. All receptors derive from a woman aged 40 to 50 with Graves' ophthalmopathy. CDR3s include the opening cysteine and the closing phenylalanine or tryptophan.

TRBV11-2 | CASSALALSSYEQYF
TRBV6-1 | CASSAHRGQNYGYTF
TRBV10-3 | CAISPDRVGYEQYF
TRBV3-1 | CASSQIAGWYEQYF
TRBV12-3/TRBV12-4 | CASTPTDSVNYGYTF
TRBV6-1 | CASSVALDAEASF
TRBV28 | CASSPPSGILSNQPQPF
TRBV28 | CASSFLDLNYGYTF
TRBV28 | CASSPDPPVGHGELFF
TRBV24-1 | CATSEGTRGQETQYF
TRBV12-3/TRBV12-4 | CASSPDGVYEQYF
TRBV19 | CASSISVSETQYF
TRBV12-3/TRBV12-4 | CASSLQGNNSPLHF
TRBV15 | CATSKRLAGNTGELFF
TRBV29-1 | CSVLPEGETQYF
TRBV6-4 | CASRADRISTEAFF
TRBV6-5 | CASSYGSGSGYEQYF
TRBV12-3/TRBV12-4 | CASRGSIEGATYEQYF
TRBV20-1 | CSARVGLENTGELFF
TRBV10-3 | CAISPNNSNQPQPF
TRBV7-2 | CASSLGLVETQYF
TRBV28 | CASRISGRIAFF
TRBV6-1 | CASIKNRGDTEAFF
TRBV5-1 | CASSLVRGQGTSKKTQYF
TRBV6-2/TRBV6-3 | CASRSSGRKETQYF
TRBV29-1 | CSATEPGQGNEQYF
TRBV5-1 | CASRQAGNFYEQYF
TRBV28 | CASSGPQGNSPLHF
TRBV6-1 | CASSTLGGRRETQYF
TRBV20-1 | CSADDIGMNTEAFF
TRBV7-9 | CASTPGGGTEAFF
TRBV7-2 | CASSSGLAGGLQTQYF
TRBV28 | CASRTDRAAGNTIYF